This T cell receptor (beta chain) was identified in a study of T cell responses to AZD1222 COVID-19 vaccine. Second doses were pooled across both intervals (about 4 or about 12 weeks). Libraries were prepared by immunoSEQ multiplex PCR; TCRdb keeps only in-frame clonotypes and omits some of them. Among some 74,000 clones, around 90% were seen once, and the ten largest hold 1.3%. V shed 6 bases and J shed 6 bases, with 11 bases lying between them. The CDR3 consists of 12 residues. The source is an adult who received the AZD1222 COVID-19 vaccine. The chain employs TRBV12-3 or TRBV12-4 and TRBJ1-1, with D hard to call. The starting material was peripheral blood, obtained 28 days after the second AZD1222 dose. The CDR3 nucleotides are TGTGCCAGCAGGGACGGAAGCTCTGAAGCTTTCTTT. Translation: CASRDGSSEAFF.